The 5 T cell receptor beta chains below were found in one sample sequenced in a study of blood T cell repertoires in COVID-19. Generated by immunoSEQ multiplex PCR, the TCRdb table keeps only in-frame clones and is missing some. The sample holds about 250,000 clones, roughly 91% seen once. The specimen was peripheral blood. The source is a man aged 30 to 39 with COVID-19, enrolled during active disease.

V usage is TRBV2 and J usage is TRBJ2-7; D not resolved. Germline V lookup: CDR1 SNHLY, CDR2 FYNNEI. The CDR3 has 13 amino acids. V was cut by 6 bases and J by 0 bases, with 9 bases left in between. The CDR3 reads CASRLTLSYEQYF. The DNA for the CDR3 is TGTGCCAGCAGGTTGACACTCTCCTACGAGCAGTACTTC.

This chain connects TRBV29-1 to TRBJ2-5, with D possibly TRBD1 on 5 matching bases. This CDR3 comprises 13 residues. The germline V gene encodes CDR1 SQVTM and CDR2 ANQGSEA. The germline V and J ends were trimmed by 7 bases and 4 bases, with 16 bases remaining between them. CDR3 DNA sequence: TGCAGCGCCCAACGGCAGGGTTCAGAGACCCAGTACTTC. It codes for CSAQRQGSETQYF.

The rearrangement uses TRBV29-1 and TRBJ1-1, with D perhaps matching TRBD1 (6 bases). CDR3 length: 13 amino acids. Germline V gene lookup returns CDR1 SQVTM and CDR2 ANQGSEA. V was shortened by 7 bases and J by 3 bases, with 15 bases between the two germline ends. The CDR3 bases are TGCAGCGCCACAAGGACAGTTTACACTGAAGCTTTCTTT. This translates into CSATRTVYTEAFF.

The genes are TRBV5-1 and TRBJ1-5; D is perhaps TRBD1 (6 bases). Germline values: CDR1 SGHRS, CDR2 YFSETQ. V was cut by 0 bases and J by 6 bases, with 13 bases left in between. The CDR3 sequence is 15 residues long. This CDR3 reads CASSLGQGTGQPQHF. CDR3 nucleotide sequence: TGCGCCAGCAGCTTGGGCCAGGGGACGGGTCAGCCCCAGCATTTT.

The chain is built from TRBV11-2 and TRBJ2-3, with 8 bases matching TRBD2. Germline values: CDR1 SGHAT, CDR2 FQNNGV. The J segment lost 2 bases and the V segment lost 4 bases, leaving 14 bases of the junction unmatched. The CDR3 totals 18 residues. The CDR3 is CASSSHPVAGQTTDTQYF. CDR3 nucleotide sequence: TGTGCCAGCAGCTCACACCCGGTAGCGGGACAAACCACAGATACGCAGTATTTT.